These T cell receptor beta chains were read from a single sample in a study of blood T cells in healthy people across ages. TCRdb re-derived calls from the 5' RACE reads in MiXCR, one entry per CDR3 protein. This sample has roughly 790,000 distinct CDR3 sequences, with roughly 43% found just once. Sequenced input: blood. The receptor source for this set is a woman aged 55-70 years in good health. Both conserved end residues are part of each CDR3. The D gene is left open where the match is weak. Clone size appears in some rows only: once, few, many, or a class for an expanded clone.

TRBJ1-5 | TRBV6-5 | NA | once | CASSYPEPNRAGQPQHF | TGTGCCAGCAGTTACCCAGAACCTAACCGGGCCGGTCAGCCCCAGCATTTT
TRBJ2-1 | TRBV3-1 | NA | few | CASSREPGYNEQFF | TGTGCCAGCAGCCGGGAACCTGGGTACAATGAGCAGTTCTTC
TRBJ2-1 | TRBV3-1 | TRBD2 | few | CASSNSGGAYNEQFF | TGTGCCAGCAGCAATAGCGGGGGGGCCTACAATGAGCAGTTCTTC
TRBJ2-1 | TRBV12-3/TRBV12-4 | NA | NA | CASSLLNGVGADEQFF | TGTGCCAGCAGTTTACTAAACGGAGTGGGAGCCGATGAGCAGTTCTTC
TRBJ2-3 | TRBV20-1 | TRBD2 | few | CSARVTSGSDTQYF | TGCAGTGCTAGAGTGACTAGCGGGAGTGATACGCAGTATTTT
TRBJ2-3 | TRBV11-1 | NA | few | CASSLDPTSTDTQYF | TGTGCCAGCAGCTTAGACCCGACTAGCACAGATACGCAGTATTTT
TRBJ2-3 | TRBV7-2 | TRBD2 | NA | CASSPEGRGGTDTQYF | TGTGCCAGCAGCCCCGAGGGGAGGGGAGGCACAGATACGCAGTATTTT
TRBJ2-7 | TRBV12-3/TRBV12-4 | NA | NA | CASSFPASSLGNEQYF | TGTGCCAGCAGTTTTCCGGCTAGCTCCCTCGGAAATGAGCAGTACTTC
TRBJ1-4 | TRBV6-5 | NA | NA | CASSRGQINEKLFF | TGTGCCAGCAGTAGAGGACAGATAAATGAAAAACTGTTTTTT
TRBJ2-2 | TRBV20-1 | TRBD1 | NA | CSASDRGAGELFF | TGCAGTGCTAGTGACAGGGGGGCGGGGGAGCTGTTTTTT
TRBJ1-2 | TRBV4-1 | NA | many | CASSQDPGSSVGYTF | TGCGCCAGCAGCCAAGATCCAGGGAGTTCGGTTGGCTACACCTTC
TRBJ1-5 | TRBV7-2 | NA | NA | CAGSLGSNQPQHF | TGTGCCGGCAGCCTGGGGAGCAATCAGCCCCAGCATTTT
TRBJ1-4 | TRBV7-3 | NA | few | CASSSGPWTNEKLFF | TGTGCCAGCAGCTCCGGACCGTGGACTAATGAAAAACTGTTTTTT
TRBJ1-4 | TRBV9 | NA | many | CASSVAGSNEKLFF | TGTGCCAGCAGCGTGGCAGGGTCGAATGAAAAACTGTTTTTT
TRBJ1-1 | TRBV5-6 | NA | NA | CASSLTGTLPTEAFF | TGTGCCAGCAGCCTAACCGGGACACTTCCTACTGAAGCTTTCTTT
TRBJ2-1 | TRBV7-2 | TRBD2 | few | CASSTGLEPNEQFF | TGTGCCAGCAGCACAGGACTAGAGCCTAATGAGCAGTTCTTC
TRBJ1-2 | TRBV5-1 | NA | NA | CASSLGTDGYTF | TGCGCCAGCAGCTTGGGGACAGATGGCTACACCTTC
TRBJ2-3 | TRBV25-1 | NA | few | CASSGISGPTDTQYF | TGTGCCAGCAGTGGTATTAGCGGACCCACAGATACGCAGTATTTT
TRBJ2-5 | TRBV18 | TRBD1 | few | CASSPPGQIKETQYF | TGTGCCAGCTCACCACCGGGACAGATAAAAGAGACCCAGTACTTC
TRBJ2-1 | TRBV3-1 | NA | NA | CASSPQLGSYNERFF | TGTGCCAGCAGTCCCCAGCTGGGTTCCTACAATGAGCGGTTCTTC
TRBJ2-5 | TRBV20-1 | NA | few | CSAAVGVQETQYF | TGCAGTGCTGCCGTGGGCGTCCAAGAGACCCAGTACTTC
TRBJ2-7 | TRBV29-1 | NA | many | CSVDGGTYEQYF | TGCAGCGTTGACGGGGGAACCTACGAGCAGTACTTC
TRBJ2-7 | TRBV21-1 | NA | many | CASSKAYEQYF | TGTGCCAGCAGCAAAGCCTACGAGCAGTACTTC
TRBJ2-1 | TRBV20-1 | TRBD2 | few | CSAEGGRGDVKRFEQFF | TGCAGTGCGGAGGGCGGGAGGGGTGACGTGAAGCGGTTTGAGCAGTTCTTC
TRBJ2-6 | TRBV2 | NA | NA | CASSKGPISGANVLTF | TGTGCCAGCAGTAAGGGCCCAATCTCCGGGGCCAACGTCCTGACTTTC
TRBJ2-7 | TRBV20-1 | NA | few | CSAGDEQYF | TGCAGTGCCGGGGACGAGCAGTACTTC
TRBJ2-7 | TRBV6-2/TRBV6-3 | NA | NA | CATAPRGNEQYF | TGTGCCACTGCCCCCCGGGGCAACGAGCAGTACTTC
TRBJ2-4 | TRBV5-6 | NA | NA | CASSLVGGGKNIQYF | TGTGCCAGCAGCTTGGTAGGGGGTGGCAAAAACATTCAGTACTTC
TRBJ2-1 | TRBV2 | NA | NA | CASSELLGGGGEQFF | TGTGCCAGCAGTGAATTGTTGGGGGGCGGAGGTGAGCAGTTCTTC
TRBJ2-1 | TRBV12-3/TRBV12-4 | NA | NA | CASSLAASRANEQFF | TGTGCCAGCAGTTTGGCGGCTAGCAGAGCCAATGAGCAGTTCTTC
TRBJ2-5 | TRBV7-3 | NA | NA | CASSLSADQETQYF | TGTGCCAGCAGCTTATCCGCAGACCAAGAGACCCAGTACTTC
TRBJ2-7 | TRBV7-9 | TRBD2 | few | CASSLARGPKWASGLYEQYF | TGTGCCAGCAGCTTAGCGCGAGGGCCGAAGTGGGCTAGCGGACTATACGAGCAGTACTTC
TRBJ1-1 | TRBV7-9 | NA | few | CASSLRETEAFF | TGTGCCAGCAGCTTACGGGAGACTGAAGCTTTCTTT
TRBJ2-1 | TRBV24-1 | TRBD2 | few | CATQTSGYNEQFF | TGTGCCACTCAGACTAGCGGCTACAATGAGCAGTTCTTC
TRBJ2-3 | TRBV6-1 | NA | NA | CASSPRRIVSTDTQYF | TGTGCCAGCAGCCCCCGCCGGATAGTTAGCACAGATACGCAGTATTTT
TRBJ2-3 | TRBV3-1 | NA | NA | CASSQVRDTSATQYF | TGTGCCAGCAGCCAAGTTCGCGACACCTCCGCCACGCAGTATTTT
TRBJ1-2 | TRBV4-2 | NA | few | CASSAVGGDYGYTF | TGTGCCAGCAGCGCCGTGGGAGGGGACTATGGCTACACCTTC
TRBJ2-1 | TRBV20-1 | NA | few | CSAQTPGTHNEQFF | TGCAGTGCCCAGACACCCGGCACCCACAATGAGCAGTTCTTC
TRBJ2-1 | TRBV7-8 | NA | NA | CASSEIEQQGKNEQFF | TGTGCCAGCAGCGAAATCGAGCAACAGGGAAAAAATGAGCAGTTCTTC
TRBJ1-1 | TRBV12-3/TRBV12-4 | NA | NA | CASSPGGSPRTEAFF | TGTGCCAGCAGCCCCGGGGGGTCGCCGAGGACTGAAGCTTTCTTT
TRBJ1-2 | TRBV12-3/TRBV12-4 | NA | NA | CTSSSGALNYGHTF | TGTACCAGCAGTTCGGGGGCGCTTAACTATGGCCACACCTTC
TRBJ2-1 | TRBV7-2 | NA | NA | CARSRNYNEQFF | TGTGCCCGCAGCCGTAACTACAATGAGCAGTTCTTC
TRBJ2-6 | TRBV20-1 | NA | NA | CSAERGAGANVLTF | TGCAGTGCAGAAAGGGGGGCTGGGGCCAACGTCCTGACTTTC
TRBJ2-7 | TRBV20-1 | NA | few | CSAHLAGSSYEQYF | TGCAGTGCCCACCTGGCGGGGAGCTCCTACGAGCAGTACTTC
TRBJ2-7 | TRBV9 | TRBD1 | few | CASSVSQGDRAYEQYF | TGTGCCAGCAGCGTCAGCCAGGGGGACAGGGCCTACGAGCAGTACTTC
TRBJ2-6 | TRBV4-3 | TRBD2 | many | CASSQTSPSGANVLTF | TGCGCCAGCAGCCAGACTAGCCCGTCTGGGGCCAACGTCCTGACTTTC
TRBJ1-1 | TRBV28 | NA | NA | CASSQTFEAFF | TGTGCCAGCAGTCAGACATTTGAAGCTTTCTTT
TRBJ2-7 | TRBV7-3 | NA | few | CASSPMGDNEQYF | TGTGCCAGCAGCCCCATGGGGGACAATGAGCAGTACTTC
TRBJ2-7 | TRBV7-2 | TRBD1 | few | CASRTGTGYYEQYF | TGTGCCAGCAGAACCGGGACAGGGTACTACGAGCAGTACTTC
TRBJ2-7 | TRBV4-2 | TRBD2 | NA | CASSSSGRGSYEQYF | TGTGCCAGCAGCTCTAGCGGGAGAGGGTCCTACGAGCAGTACTTC